This record concerns one TCR beta chain sequence. The antigen is undetermined. These data are taken from a study of T cells in Graves' hyperthyroidism and ophthalmopathy. Study in general: Blood was drawn when the patient was first diagnosed and still untreated.

TCR beta CDR3 regions were amplified from RNA. The HTBI set primed first-round TCR CDR3 RT-PCR. MiXCR was run by TCRdb on the multiplex PCR reads, yielding one entry per CDR3 protein. This table has fewer than 700,000 distinct CDR3 sequences, roughly 18% appearing once. Study results and limitations: Using 13 V-J features, a model discriminated ophthalmopathy from stable hyperthyroidism. The model's output predicted ophthalmopathy at a median of around 7 months prior to onset.

The CDR3 spans 14 residues. The V segment lost 0 bases and the J segment 3 bases; nucleotides outside the gene matches: 1. CDR1 is DFQATT, CDR2 SNEGSKA, per germline (reference sequence). The chain couples TRBV20-1 to TRBJ2-1; 8 bases align to TRBD2. Material: blood. The clonotype was recovered from a woman under 30 with Graves' ophthalmopathy. CDR3 protein: CSARELADYNEQFF. The CDR3 DNA sequence: TGCAGTGCTAGAGAACTAGCGGACTACAATGAGCAGTTCTTC.